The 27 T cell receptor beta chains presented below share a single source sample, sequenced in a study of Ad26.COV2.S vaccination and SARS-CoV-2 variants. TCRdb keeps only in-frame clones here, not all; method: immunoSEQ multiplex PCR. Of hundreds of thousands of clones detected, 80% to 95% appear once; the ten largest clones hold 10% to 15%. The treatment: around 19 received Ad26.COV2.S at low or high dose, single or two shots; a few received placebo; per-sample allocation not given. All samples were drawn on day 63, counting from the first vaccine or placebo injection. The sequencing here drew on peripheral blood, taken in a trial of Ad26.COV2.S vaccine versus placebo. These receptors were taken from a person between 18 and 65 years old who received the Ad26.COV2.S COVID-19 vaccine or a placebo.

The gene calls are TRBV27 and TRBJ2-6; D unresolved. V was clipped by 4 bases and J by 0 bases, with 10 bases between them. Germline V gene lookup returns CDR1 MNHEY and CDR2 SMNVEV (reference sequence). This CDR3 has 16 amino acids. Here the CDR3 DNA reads TGTGCCAGCAGTTCGGTAGTAGACTCTGGGGCCAACGTCCTGACTTTC. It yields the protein CASSSVVDSGANVLTF.

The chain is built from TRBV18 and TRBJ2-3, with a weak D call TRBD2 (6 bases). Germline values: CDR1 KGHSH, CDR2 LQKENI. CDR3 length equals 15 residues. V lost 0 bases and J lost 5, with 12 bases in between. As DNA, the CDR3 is TGTGCCAGCTCACCACCGGCGGGGTGGGGAGATACGCAGTATTTT. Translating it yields CASSPPAGWGDTQYF.

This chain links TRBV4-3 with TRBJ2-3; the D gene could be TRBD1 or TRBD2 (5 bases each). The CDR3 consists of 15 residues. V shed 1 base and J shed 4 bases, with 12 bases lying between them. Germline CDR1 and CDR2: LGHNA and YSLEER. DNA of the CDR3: TGCGCCAGCAGCCAAGCGGGGACGGCCTCAGATACGCAGTATTTT. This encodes CASSQAGTASDTQYF.

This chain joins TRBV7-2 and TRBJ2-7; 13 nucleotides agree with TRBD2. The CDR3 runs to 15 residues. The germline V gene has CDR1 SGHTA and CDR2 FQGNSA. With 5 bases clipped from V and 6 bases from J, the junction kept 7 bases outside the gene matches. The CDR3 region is CASSPQGLAGIEQYF. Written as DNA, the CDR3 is TGTGCCAGCAGCCCCCAGGGACTAGCGGGAATCGAGCAGTACTTC. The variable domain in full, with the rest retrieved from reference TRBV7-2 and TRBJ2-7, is GAGVSQSPSNKVTEKGKDVELRCDPISGHTALYWYRQSLGQGLEFLIYFQGNSAPDKSGLPSDRFSAERTGGSVSTLTIQRTQQEDSAVYLCASSPQGLAGIEQYFGPGTRLTVT.

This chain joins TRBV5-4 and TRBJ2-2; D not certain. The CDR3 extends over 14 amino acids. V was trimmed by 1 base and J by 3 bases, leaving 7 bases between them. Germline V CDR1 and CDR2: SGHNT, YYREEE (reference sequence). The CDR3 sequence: CASSLYGDTGELFF. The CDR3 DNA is TGTGCCAGCAGCTTGTACGGAGACACCGGGGAGCTGTTTTTT.

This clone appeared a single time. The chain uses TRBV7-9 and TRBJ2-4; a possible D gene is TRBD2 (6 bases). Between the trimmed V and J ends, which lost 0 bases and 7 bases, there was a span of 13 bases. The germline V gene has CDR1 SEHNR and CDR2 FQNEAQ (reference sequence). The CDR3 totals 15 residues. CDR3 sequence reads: CASSLALGGRNIQYF. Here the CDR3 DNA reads TGTGCCAGCAGCTTAGCGCTCGGGGGTCGGAACATTCAGTACTTC.

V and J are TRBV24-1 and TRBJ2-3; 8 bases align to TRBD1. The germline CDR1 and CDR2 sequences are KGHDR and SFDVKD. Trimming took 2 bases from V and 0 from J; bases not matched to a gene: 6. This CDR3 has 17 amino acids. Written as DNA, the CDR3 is TGTGCCACCAGTGATTCTCAAGGACAGGGAAGCACAGATACGCAGTATTTT. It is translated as CATSDSQGQGSTDTQYF.

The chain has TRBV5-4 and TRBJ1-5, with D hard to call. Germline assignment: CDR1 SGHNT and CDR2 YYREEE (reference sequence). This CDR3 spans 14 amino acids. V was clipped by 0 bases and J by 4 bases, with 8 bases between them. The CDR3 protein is CASSLERENQPQHF. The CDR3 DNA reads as TGTGCCAGCAGCTTGGAACGGGAGAATCAGCCCCAGCATTTT.

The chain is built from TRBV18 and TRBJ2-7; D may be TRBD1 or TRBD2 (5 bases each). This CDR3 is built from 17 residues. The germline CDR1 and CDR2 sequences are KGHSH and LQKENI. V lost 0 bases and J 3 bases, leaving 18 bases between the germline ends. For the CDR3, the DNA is TGTGCCAGCTCACCACCTGGCCGGGACGGACAAGGCTACGAGCAGTACTTC. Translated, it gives CASSPPGRDGQGYEQYF.

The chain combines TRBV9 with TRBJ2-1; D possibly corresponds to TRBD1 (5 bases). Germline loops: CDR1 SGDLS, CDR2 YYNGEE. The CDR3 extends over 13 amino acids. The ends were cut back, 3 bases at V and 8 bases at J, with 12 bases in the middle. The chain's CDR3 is CASSAQVGDEQFF. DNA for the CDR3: TGTGCCAGCAGCGCCCAAGTAGGGGATGAGCAGTTCTTC. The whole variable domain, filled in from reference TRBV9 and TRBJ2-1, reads DSGVTQTPKHLITATGQRVTLRCSPRSGDLSVYWYQQSLDQGLQFLIQYYNGEERAKGNILERFSAQQFPDLHSELNLSSLELGDSALYFCASSAQVGDEQFFGPGTRLTVL.

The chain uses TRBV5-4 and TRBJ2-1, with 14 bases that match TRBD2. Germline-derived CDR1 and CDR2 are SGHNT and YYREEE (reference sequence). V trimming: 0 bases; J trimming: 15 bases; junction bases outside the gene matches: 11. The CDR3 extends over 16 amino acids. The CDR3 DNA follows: TGTGCCAGCAGCTTGGAGACTAGCGGGAGGGTGGGTGGTAGGTTCTTC. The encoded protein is CASSLETSGRVGGRFF.

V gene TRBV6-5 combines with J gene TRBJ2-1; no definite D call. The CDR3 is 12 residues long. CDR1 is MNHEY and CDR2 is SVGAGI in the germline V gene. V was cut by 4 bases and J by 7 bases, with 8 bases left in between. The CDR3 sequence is CASSFSENEQFF. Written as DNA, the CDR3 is TGTGCCAGCAGTTTCAGCGAGAATGAGCAGTTCTTC.

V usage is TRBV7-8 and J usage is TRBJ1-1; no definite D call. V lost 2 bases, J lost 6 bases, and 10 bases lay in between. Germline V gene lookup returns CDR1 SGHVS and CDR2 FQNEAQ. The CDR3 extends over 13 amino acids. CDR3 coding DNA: TGTGCCAGCAGCTTAAGGAGCGGGTCTGAAGCTTTCTTT. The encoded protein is CASSLRSGSEAFF.

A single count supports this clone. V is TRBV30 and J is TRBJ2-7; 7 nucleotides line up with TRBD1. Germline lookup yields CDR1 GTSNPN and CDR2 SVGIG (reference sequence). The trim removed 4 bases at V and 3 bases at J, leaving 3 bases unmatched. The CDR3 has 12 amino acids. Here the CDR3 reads CAWTGGDYEQYF. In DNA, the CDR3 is TGTGCCTGGACAGGGGGAGACTACGAGCAGTACTTC.

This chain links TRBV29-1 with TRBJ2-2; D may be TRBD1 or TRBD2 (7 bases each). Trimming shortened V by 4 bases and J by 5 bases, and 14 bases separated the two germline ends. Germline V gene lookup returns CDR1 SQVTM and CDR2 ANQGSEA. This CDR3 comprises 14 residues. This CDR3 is CSVGEGARTGELFF. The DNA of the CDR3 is TGCAGCGTTGGGGAGGGGGCGCGGACCGGGGAGCTGTTTTTT.

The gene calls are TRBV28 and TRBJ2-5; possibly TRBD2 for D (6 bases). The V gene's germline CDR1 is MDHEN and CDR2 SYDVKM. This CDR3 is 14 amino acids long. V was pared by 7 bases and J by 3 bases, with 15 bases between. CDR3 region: CASNDLTSKETQYF. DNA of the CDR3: TGTGCCAGCAACGACCTGACTAGTAAAGAGACCCAGTACTTC.

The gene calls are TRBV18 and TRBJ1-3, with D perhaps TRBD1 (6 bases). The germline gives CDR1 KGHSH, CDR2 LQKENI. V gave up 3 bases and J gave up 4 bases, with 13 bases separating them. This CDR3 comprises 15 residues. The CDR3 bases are TGTGCCAGCTCACCTTCGACAGGACCAGGAAACACCATATATTTT. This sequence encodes CASSPSTGPGNTIYF.

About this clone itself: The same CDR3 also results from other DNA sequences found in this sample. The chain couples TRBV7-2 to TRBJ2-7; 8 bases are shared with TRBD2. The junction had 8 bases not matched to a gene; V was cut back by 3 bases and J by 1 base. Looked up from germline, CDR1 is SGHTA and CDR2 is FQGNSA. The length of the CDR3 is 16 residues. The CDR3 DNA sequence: TGTGCCAGCAGCTTGGTTCCGAGCGGGAGTTCCTACGAGCAGTACTTC. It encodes CASSLVPSGSSYEQYF. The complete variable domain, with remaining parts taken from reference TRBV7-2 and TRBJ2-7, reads GAGVSQSPSNKVTEKGKDVELRCDPISGHTALYWYRQSLGQGLEFLIYFQGNSAPDKSGLPSDRFSAERTGGSVSTLTIQRTQQEDSAVYLCASSLVPSGSSYEQYFGPGTRLTVT.

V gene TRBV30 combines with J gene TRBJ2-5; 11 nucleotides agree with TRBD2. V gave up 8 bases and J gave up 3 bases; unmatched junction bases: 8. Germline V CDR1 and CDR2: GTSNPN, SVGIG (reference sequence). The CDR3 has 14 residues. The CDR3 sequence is CALLAGGKEETQYF. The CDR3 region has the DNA TGTGCCCTATTAGCGGGAGGGAAAGAAGAGACCCAGTACTTC.

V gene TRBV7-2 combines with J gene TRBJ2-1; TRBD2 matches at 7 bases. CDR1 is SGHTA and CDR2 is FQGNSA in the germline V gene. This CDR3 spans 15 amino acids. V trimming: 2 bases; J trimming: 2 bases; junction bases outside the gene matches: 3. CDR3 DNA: TGTGCCAGCAGCTTAACTAGCGCGACCTACAATGAGCAGTTCTTC. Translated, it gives CASSLTSATYNEQFF.

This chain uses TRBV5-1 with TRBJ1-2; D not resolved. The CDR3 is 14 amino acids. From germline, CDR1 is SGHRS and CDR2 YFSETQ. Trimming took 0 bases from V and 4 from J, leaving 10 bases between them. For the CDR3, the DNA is TGCGCCAGCAGCTTGGTAACAGAGAGCTATGGCTACACCTTC. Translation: CASSLVTESYGYTF. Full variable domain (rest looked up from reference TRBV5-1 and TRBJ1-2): KAGVTQTPRYLIKTRGQQVTLSCSPISGHRSVSWYQQTPGQGLQFLFEYFSETQRNKGNFPGRFSGRQFSNSRSEMNVSTLELGDSALYLCASSLVTESYGYTFGSGTRLTVV.

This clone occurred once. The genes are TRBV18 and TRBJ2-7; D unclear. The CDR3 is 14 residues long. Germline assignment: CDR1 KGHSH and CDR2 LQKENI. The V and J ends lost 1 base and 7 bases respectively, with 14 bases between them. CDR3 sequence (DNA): TGTGCCAGCTCACCACTAGAGGAACTGAAAGAGCAGTACTTC. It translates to CASSPLEELKEQYF. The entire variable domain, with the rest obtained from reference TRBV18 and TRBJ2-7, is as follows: NAGVMQNPRHLVRRRGQEARLRCSPMKGHSHVYWYRQLPEEGLKFMVYLQKENIIDESGMPKERFSAEFPKEGPSILRIQQVVRGDSAAYFCASSPLEELKEQYFGPGTRLTVT.

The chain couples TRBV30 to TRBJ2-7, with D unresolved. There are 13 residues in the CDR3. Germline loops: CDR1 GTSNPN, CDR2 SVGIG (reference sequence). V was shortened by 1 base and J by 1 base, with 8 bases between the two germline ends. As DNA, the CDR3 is TGTGCCTGGAGTGGGGGAACATCCTACGAGCAGTACTTC. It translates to CAWSGGTSYEQYF.

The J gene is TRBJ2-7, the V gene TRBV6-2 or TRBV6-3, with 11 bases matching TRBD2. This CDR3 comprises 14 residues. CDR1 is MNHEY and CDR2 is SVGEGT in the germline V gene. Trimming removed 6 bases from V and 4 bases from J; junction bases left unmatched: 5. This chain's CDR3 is CASSHTSGSYEQYF. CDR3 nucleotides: TGTGCCAGCAGCCACACTAGCGGGAGTTACGAGCAGTACTTC.

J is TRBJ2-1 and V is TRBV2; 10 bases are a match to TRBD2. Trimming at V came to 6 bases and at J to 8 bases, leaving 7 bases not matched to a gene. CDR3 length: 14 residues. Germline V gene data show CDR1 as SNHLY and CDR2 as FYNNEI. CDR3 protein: CASRGLAGEDEQFF. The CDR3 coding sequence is TGTGCCAGCAGGGGGCTAGCGGGAGAAGATGAGCAGTTCTTC. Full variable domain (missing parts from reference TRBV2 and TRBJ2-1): EPEVTQTPSHQVTQMGQEVILRCVPISNHLYFYWYRQILGQKVEFLVSFYNNEISEKSEIFDDQFSVERPDGSNFTLKIRSTKLEDSAMYFCASRGLAGEDEQFFGPGTRLTVL.

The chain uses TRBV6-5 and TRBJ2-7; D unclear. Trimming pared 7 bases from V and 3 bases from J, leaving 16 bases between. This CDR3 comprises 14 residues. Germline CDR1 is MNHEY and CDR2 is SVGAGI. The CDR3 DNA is TGTGCCAGCACCGCCCGGGTTGGGAACTACGAGCAGTACTTC. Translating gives CASTARVGNYEQYF.

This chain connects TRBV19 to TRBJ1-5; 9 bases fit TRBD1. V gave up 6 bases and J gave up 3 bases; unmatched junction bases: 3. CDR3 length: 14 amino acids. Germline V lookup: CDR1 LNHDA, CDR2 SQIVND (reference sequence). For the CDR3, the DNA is TGTGCCAGTAGGGGGACAGGGAACAATCAGCCCCAGCATTTT. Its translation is CASRGTGNNQPQHF.